This T cell receptor beta chain was recorded in a study of OX40 agonist ivuxolimab in advanced cancers. Regarding the research as a whole: Ivuxolimab was an agonistic, fully human IgG2 monoclonal antibody directed against OX40 (CD134), a costimulatory receptor. Intravenous ivuxolimab was administered to patients every 2 weeks at six dose levels: 0.01, 0.1, 0.3, 1.5, 3 and 10 mg/kg. Among the approximately 50 dose-escalation patients, approximately 20 had hepatocellular carcinoma, roughly 15 melanoma, 9 renal cell carcinoma and 9 head and neck cancer. In the dose-escalation cohort, roughly four fifths of patients were male, and the mean age was approximately 60 years, with a range of roughly 20 to 79. Prior anti-PD-1, anti-PD-L1 or anti-CTLA-4 therapy was permitted, and checkpoint inhibitors had been received by roughly 40% of dose-escalation patients. Partial responses occurred in three dose-escalation patients, of whom one had hepatocellular carcinoma and two had cutaneous melanoma. Peripheral TCRbeta sequencing aimed to test whether ivuxolimab altered TCR sequence diversity and caused clonal T-cell expansion. The paper describes the monotherapy dose-escalation part (N of about 57 patients) of the phase I trial of ivuxolimab.

The paper as a whole reports these results and caveats: After ivuxolimab, expanded clones were on average more numerous among CD8+ T cells than among CD4+ T cells. Low levels of normalized T-cell clonal expansion were also shown by some nonresponding patients. At doses of 0.1 to 3.0 mg/kg, clonal expansion of both CD4+ and CD8+ T cells in blood was seen between baseline and week 6. Antigen specificity was not determined for the clonally expanded peripheral T cells. In partial responders in the 0.1-3.0 mg/kg groups, normalized peripheral clonal expansion was found to be among the lowest, especially among CD8+ T cells.

Patients with autoimmune disease history or receiving systemic immunosuppression were excluded from the trial. Peripheral blood for TCR sequencing was drawn from every dose cohort at baseline, at cycle 4 day 1 and at cycle 7 day 1. Samples were obtained from an open-label, multicenter, first-in-human phase I dose-escalation trial of ivuxolimab. Adults with locally advanced or metastatic melanoma, renal cell, hepatocellular, or head and neck squamous cell carcinoma were enrolled in the trial. Before TCR sequencing, CD4+ T cells and CD8+ T cells from peripheral blood were sorted into separate populations. The trim is 1 base for V and 0 bases for J, with a gap of 9 bases between the germline ends. CDR1 is given as MGHDK and CDR2 as SYGVNS, both from the germline V gene. Inclusive of the bounding cysteine and phenylalanine, the CDR3 is 15 residues long. The read is trimmed to its CDR3 DNA, 45 bases read in frame from base 1.

As regards this clone: The clone's antigen remains unknown. No base-level quality is on record; no much larger clone is a single base apart.

For sequencing of the TCRbeta CDR3 region, genomic DNA was extracted from the sorted cells. The immunoSEQ Assay was used to sequence the TCRbeta CDR3 regions. TCRdb provides this immuneACCESS table in a form limited to in-frame rearrangements. Some clones are lacking; in checked studies, under half of them reflect an unresolved V gene, and why the rest are absent is not known. This sample is represented by about 73,000 clones; 80% to 90% of them were singletons. Around 0.75% of the sample goes to the ten largest clones. The source was CD4+ or CD8+ T cells sorted from blood, collected in a trial of the OX40 agonist ivuxolimab. The receptor chain draws on TRBV25-1 and TRBJ1-1; a weak D assignment points to TRBD1 (5 bases agree). The clonotype was recovered from an adult with an advanced solid tumor such as melanoma, head and neck, liver or kidney cancer. The CDR3 reads CASSELGRVNTEAFF. The DNA sequence reads TGTGCCAGCAGTGAATTAGGCAGGGTGAACACTGAAGCTTTCTTT. With the rest looked up from the reference TRBV25-1 and TRBJ1-1 genes rather than sequenced, the full variable domain is EADIYQTPRYLVIGTGKKITLECSQTMGHDKMYWYQQDPGMELHLIHYSYGVNSTEKGDLSSESTVSRIRTEHFPLTLESARPSHTSQYLCASSELGRVNTEAFFGQGTRLTVV.